A selection of T cell receptor beta chains follows, all from one sample in a study of PD-L1 blockade in urothelial cancer. Method: immunoSEQ multiplex PCR; TCRdb's copy keeps in-frame clones and lacks some. The data hold fewer than 65,000 clones, with 87% observed a single time. This sample comprised PBMCs, obtained around atezolizumab (anti-PD-L1) treatment. These receptors were taken from a woman aged 55-70 years with urothelial cancer. CDR3s include the opening cysteine and the closing phenylalanine or tryptophan. Each record gives: clone size, V gene, J gene, D gene, CDR3 DNA, CDR3 protein. The D gene is left open where the match is weak. Size is stated for part of the rows, as once, few or many counts, or as a class when the clone is expanded.

-	TRBV27	TRBJ2-5	TRBD1	TGTGCCAGCAGCTCAACAGGGGGCGGGGAGACCCAGTACTTC	CASSSTGGGETQYF
-	TRBV25-1	TRBJ2-7	-	TGTGCCAGCAGTGAAGGTAACAGGGTCTACGAGCAGTACTTC	CASSEGNRVYEQYF
-	TRBV7-9	TRBJ2-5	TRBD2	TGTGCCAGCGGGTTAGCGGGAGGGGAGACCCAGTACTTC	CASGLAGGETQYF
-	TRBV6-6	TRBJ2-5	TRBD2	TGTGCCAGCCAGATTAGGACTAGCGGGTACCAAGAGACCCAGTACTTC	CASQIRTSGYQETQYF
-	TRBV5-1	TRBJ1-5	TRBD1	TGCGCCAGCGCCCGAATGCCAACAGGGGATAGCAATCAGCCCCAGCATTTT	CASARMPTGDSNQPQHF
-	TRBV28	TRBJ1-2	-	TGTGCCAGCAGTTTGCGGGGTACCCCCATTTTC	CASSLRGTPIF
-	TRBV7-2	TRBJ2-7	-	TGTGCCAGCAGCTTAGCGGGCAGGGGGGTGAGTTCCTACGAGCAGTACTTC	CASSLAGRGVSSYEQYF
once	TRBV5-1	TRBJ1-1	TRBD1	TGCGCCAGCAGCCCGAGGACAGGCGGGAACACTGAAGCTTTCTTT	CASSPRTGGNTEAFF
-	TRBV28	TRBJ1-1	-	TGTGCCAGCACCATACCGACGGGTACAGGAGCTTTCTTT	CASTIPTGTGAFF
-	TRBV18	TRBJ1-2	TRBD1	TGTGCCAGCTCATCCCGGGACAGGCGAAACCTACTCTATGGCTACACCTTC	CASSSRDRRNLLYGYTF
-	TRBV2	TRBJ1-2	TRBD1	TGTGCCAGCAGATCCGAGACAGGGGGCTCTGGCTACACCTTC	CASRSETGGSGYTF
-	TRBV5-6	TRBJ2-3	-	TGTGCCAGCAGCTTGAGAGCTATGGGGCTGACAGATACGCAGTATTTT	CASSLRAMGLTDTQYF
-	TRBV11-2	TRBJ2-1	TRBD2	TGTGCCAGCAGCCAAGAGGCGGGAGGGAAGCAGTTCTTC	CASSQEAGGKQFF
-	TRBV23-1	TRBJ1-2	-	TGCGCCAGCAGTCAATTTGGGGTGGAACAGGGACCCTATGGCTACACCTTC	CASSQFGVEQGPYGYTF
-	TRBV5-4	TRBJ1-3	TRBD1	TGTGCCAGCAGCTATAACAGGGGCTCTGGAAACACCATATATTTT	CASSYNRGSGNTIYF
-	TRBV6-5	TRBJ2-7	-	TGTGCCAGTCGAACAGCATCCTACGAGCAGTACTTC	CASRTASYEQYF
-	TRBV5-1	TRBJ2-7	TRBD1	TGCGCCAGCAGGGAGCAGGGGGCTTCCTACGAGCAGTACTTC	CASREQGASYEQYF